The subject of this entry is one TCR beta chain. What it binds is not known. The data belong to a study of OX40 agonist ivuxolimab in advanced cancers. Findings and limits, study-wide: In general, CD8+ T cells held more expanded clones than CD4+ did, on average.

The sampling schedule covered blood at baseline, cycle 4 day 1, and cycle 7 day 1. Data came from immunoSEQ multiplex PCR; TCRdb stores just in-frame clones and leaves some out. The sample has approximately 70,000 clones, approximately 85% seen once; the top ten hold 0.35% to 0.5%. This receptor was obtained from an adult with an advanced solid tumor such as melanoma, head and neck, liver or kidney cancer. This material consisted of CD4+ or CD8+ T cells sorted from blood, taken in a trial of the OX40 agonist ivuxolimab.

The CDR3 region is CASSLGGAGANVLTF. CDR3 bases: TGTGCCAGCAGCTTAGGGGGGGCCGGGGCCAACGTCCTGACTTTC. V is TRBV7-6 and J is TRBJ2-6; D assignment may be TRBD1 or TRBD2 (6 bases each). The CDR3 is 15 residues long. V was cut by 1 base and J by 4 bases, with 8 bases left in between. Germline V gives CDR1 SGHVS, CDR2 FNYEAQ.